Listed here are 14 T cell receptor beta chains from one sample, sequenced in a study of T cell clones after liver transplantation. TCRdb's table, derived via immunoSEQ multiplex PCR, lists solely in-frame clones and lacks some. Counted here are about 120,000 clones, just over 90% occurring once; the ten biggest clones make up roughly 0.83%. Sequences were derived from CD4+ T cells from blood, sampled 12 months after liver transplant. Source of these receptors: a human patient who received a liver transplant. Part of the T cell pool may stem from the graft donor.

This clone was seen only once. This chain joins TRBV6-1 and TRBJ2-5, with D possibly TRBD1 on 6 matching bases. The germline V gene encodes CDR1 MNHNS and CDR2 SASEGT. The CDR3 runs to 12 residues. Deletions cut 8 bases from V and 2 bases from J, with 9 bases between. The CDR3 sequence: CASQQGQETQYF. DNA of the CDR3: TGTGCCAGCCAACAGGGTCAAGAGACCCAGTACTTC.

The chain joins TRBV6-5 to TRBJ1-3; D is ambiguous. There are 14 residues in the CDR3. The germline V and J ends were trimmed by 6 bases and 7 bases, with 16 bases remaining between them. CDR1 MNHEY and CDR2 SVGAGI come from the germline V gene. CDR3 coding DNA: TGTGCCAGCAGCCCATCCCCCTGGGAGAACACCATATATTTT. Translating it yields CASSPSPWENTIYF.

The chain employs TRBV13 and TRBJ2-5; 7 bases fit TRBD2. The CDR3 consists of 19 residues. Germline trimming cut 0 bases from V and 5 bases from J; bases unmatched to any gene: 18. Germline loops: CDR1 PRHDT, CDR2 FYEKMQ (reference sequence). The CDR3 sequence: CASSLGGRRGKPPWETQYF. Here the CDR3 DNA reads TGTGCCAGCAGCTTAGGGGGACGGCGGGGGAAGCCCCCGTGGGAGACCCAGTACTTC. The full variable domain, rest sourced from reference TRBV13 and TRBJ2-5, is AAGVIQSPRHLIKEKRETATLKCYPIPRHDTVYWYQQGPGQDPQFLISFYEKMQSDKGSIPDRFSAQQFSDYHSELNMSSLELGDSALYFCASSLGGRRGKPPWETQYFGPGTRLLVL.

This clone was recorded once. The J gene is TRBJ2-7, the V gene TRBV10-3, with TRBD2 as a possible D gene (5 bases). In germline, CDR1 is ENHRY, CDR2 SYGVKD. Trimming stripped 3 bases from V and 2 bases from J, with 14 bases between. The CDR3 runs to 15 residues. The CDR3 DNA reads TGTGCCATCAGTGAAGTGGCACGAGGGACCTACGAGCAGTACTTC. This gives the protein CAISEVARGTYEQYF.

This clone was observed a single time. The chain joins TRBV5-1 to TRBJ2-1, with 13 positions matching TRBD2. The CDR3 has 17 residues. After removal of 3 bases from V and 6 bases from J, the junction contained 9 bases not matched to a gene. Germline lookup yields CDR1 SGHRS and CDR2 YFSETQ. The CDR3 reads CASSSNALAGGPNEQFF. CDR3 nucleotides: TGCGCCAGCAGCTCGAACGCACTAGCGGGAGGGCCCAATGAGCAGTTCTTC.

This clone was recorded once. The V gene is TRBV28, the J gene TRBJ2-1; no definite D call. CDR1 and CDR2 from the germline V gene are MDHEN and SYDVKM. Trimming stripped 6 bases from V and 0 bases from J, with 12 bases between. The CDR3 length is 15 residues. The CDR3 reads CASRSARSSYNEQFF. The CDR3 DNA sequence: TGTGCCAGCAGGTCAGCGAGAAGCTCCTACAATGAGCAGTTCTTC.

The chain links TRBV28 to TRBJ1-3; D is uncertain. The CDR3 loop spans 16 amino acids. Trimming cost V 3 bases and J 3 bases, with 15 bases left between them. Germline assignment: CDR1 MDHEN and CDR2 SYDVKM. CDR3 in DNA: TGTGCCAGCAGTTTGAGGCAGATAGGAGGTGGAAACACCATATATTTT. It yields the protein CASSLRQIGGGNTIYF.

This chain uses TRBV6-6 with TRBJ2-7; D gene unclear. Looked up from germline, CDR1 is MNHNY and CDR2 is SVGAGI (reference sequence). This CDR3 has 13 residues. V lost 0 bases and J lost 4, with 7 bases in between. The CDR3 loop is CASSYSLIYEQYF. The CDR3 nucleotides are TGTGCCAGCAGTTACTCCCTCATTTACGAGCAGTACTTC.

The chain recombines TRBV5-1 with TRBJ2-7; D is perhaps TRBD1 or TRBD2 (5 bases each). Trimming shortened V by 2 bases and J by 8 bases, and 17 bases separated the two germline ends. In germline, CDR1 is SGHRS, CDR2 YFSETQ. The CDR3 length is 14 residues. CDR3 loop: CASSLDSLTGKQYF. Written as DNA, the CDR3 is TGCGCCAGCAGCTTAGACAGCCTCACCGGGAAGCAGTACTTC.

The CDR3 nucleotides are TGTGCCAGCAGCTTAGGGGTCCCTAGCATCAATGAGCAGTTCTTC. Translating gives CASSLGVPSINEQFF. The chain has TRBV7-2 and TRBJ2-1; D might be TRBD2 (5 bases). Germline lookup yields CDR1 SGHTA and CDR2 FQGNSA. Trimming stripped 1 base from V and 6 bases from J, with 13 bases between. The CDR3 runs to 15 residues.

This chain connects TRBV28 to TRBJ1-5, with D perhaps matching TRBD1 (6 bases). Trimming stripped 1 base from V and 4 bases from J, with 8 bases between. The CDR3 sequence is 14 residues long. The V gene's germline CDR1 is MDHEN and CDR2 SYDVKM. The CDR3 reads CASSLLGGNQPQHF. The CDR3 DNA reads as TGTGCCAGCAGTTTATTAGGGGGTAATCAGCCCCAGCATTTT.

The chain carries TRBV2 and TRBJ2-7, with D uncertain. The CDR3 totals 14 residues. V was shortened by 4 bases and J by 5 bases, with 15 bases between the two germline ends. Germline CDR1 SNHLY, CDR2 FYNNEI. This CDR3 reads CASSGSVPDNEQYF. The DNA for the CDR3 is TGTGCCAGCAGTGGATCGGTCCCCGACAACGAGCAGTACTTC.

The V and J genes are TRBV9 and TRBJ1-1; D call uncertain. V lost 0 bases to trimming and J lost 1 base, with 7 bases between them. Germline V gives CDR1 SGDLS, CDR2 YYNGEE. This CDR3 comprises 14 residues. The CDR3 loop is CASSVEGWNTEAFF. CDR3 coding DNA: TGTGCCAGCAGCGTAGAAGGGTGGAACACTGAAGCTTTCTTT.

The genes are TRBV1 and TRBJ1-3; TRBD1 was called by the table and not checked on the DNA. TRBV1 is an annotated pseudogene. This CDR3 comprises 19 residues. The CDR3 bases are TGCACCAGCAGCCAAGATCAGGAGAACAGGGGGCGGACTGGAAACACCATATATTTT. This translates into CTSSQDQENRGRTGNTIYF.